This T cell receptor (beta chain) was found in a study of blood T cells in healthy people across ages. Study-wide results and limits: Calculation of diversity from one million T cells yielded estimates considered to be underestimates.

Concerning this clonotype: Its specificity is not known.

Healthy Russian Caucasian donors spanned ages about 6 to 95 years. Sample-barcoded 5' priming and a J-beta primer mix drove a second PCR of roughly 6 to 12 cycles. Researchers report that a template-switch adaptor with 12 random nucleotides tagged each cDNA molecule. TCRdb re-derived calls from the 5' RACE reads in MiXCR, one entry per CDR3 protein. The sample has approximately 1.5 million distinct CDR3 sequences; roughly 43% are singletons. Germline assignment: CDR1 SGHRS and CDR2 YFSETQ. The CDR3 length is 13 residues. Trimming pared 1 base from V and 4 bases from J, leaving 8 bases between. The V call is TRBV5-1, the J call TRBJ1-2; no definite D call. The TCR originated in a woman under 30 in good health. The sequenced material came from blood. CDR3 residues: CASSLTDAYGYTF. The DNA for the CDR3 is TGCGCCAGCAGCTTGACCGACGCCTATGGCTACACCTTC.